There are a few counts of the clone carrying this T cell receptor beta chain. The antigen is unknown. TCRdb ran MiXCR on the reads and lists one entry per CDR3 protein. Here the sample spans roughly 990,000 distinct CDR3 sequences, roughly 30% being singletons. V was shortened by 5 bases and J by 0 bases, with 16 bases between the two germline ends. The germline V gene encodes CDR1 SEHNR and CDR2 FQNEAQ (reference sequence). The CDR3 runs to 16 residues. The data were obtained in a study of T cell repertoires in cytomegalovirus infection. About the research overall: Signatures in public TCR beta sequences pointed to both CMV infection and matching HLA type.

Overall study results and limits: Identification of carriers of CMV plus the relevant HLA was achieved through cumulative public TCR beta family frequency.

V usage is TRBV7-9 and J usage is TRBJ1-2, with D perhaps matching TRBD1 (6 bases). This sequence was found in a human donor in good health (CMV status not recorded). Some clones in this sample may be carry-over from other donors' samples. The material was cultured CD8+ T cells from PBMCs, obtained from culture after CMV antigen stimulation. DNA for the CDR3: TGTGCCAGCAGCCCCTTGTACAGGGAGTCTAACTATGGCTACACCTTC. It is translated as CASSPLYRESNYGYTF.